The following is a T cell receptor beta chain sequence with its context. This clonotype was observed a few times. The antigen it binds to is not known. No much larger clonotype is one base removed from it; base qualities were not supplied. The data are from a study of T-cell memory formation after mild COVID-19 (dated by TCRdb to the early 2020s). Some background on the complete study: Most TCR sequence clusters were specific to one of the two donors. T-cell clones expanding and contracting after mild COVID-19 in a couple of donors were tracked by longitudinal TCRalpha and TCRbeta repertoire sequencing. The cohort comprised two young, previously healthy adult volunteers, one female and one male.

V is clipped by 2 bases and J by 5 bases, and the sequence between their germline boundaries is 8 bases long. CDR3 length: 13 amino acids, cysteine to phenylalanine. The retained sequence is limited to the CDR3, 39 bases, with the frame set at the first base. CDR1 and CDR2 are read off the germline V gene as KGHDR and SFDVKD. Sequenced using an Illumina NovaSeq 6000. TCRalpha and TCRbeta cDNA libraries were built by 5'RACE with constant-segment primers, adding sample barcodes and unique molecular identifiers. Trizol reagent was used to extract RNA from every sample. Libraries were amplified in two PCR steps, with a second sample barcode and Illumina TruSeq adapters added in the second step. Sequencing of libraries was performed on an Illumina NovaSeq with 2 x 150 bp paired-end reads. From the authors' description of their analysis: Reads were demultiplexed and collapsed into UMI-guided consensus sequences with migec v1.2.7. Using mixcr v2.1.11, UMI consensuses were aligned to TRA and TRB V and J templates and then assembled into clonotypes. Expanded or contracted clonotypes were those called significant by both edgeR and NoisET, with noise models trained on biological replicates. For edgeR calls, the thresholds were a false discovery rate-adjusted p below 0.01 and a log2 fold-change of 1. PCA with hierarchical clustering of max-normalized trajectories of the 1000 most abundant clonotypes was used as exploratory dynamics analysis. Each responding clone was given a CD4 or CD8 phenotype based on the CD4+ and CD8+ repertoires, which had been sequenced separately. In-frame beta chains were kept once TCRdb had trimmed the public reads at Q25 with fastp and called clones with MiXCR. Rows with a matching CDR3 protein are joined into one entry that keeps the most common DNA and genes. TCRdb, rather than the study authors, made the V and J calls. The sample table holds about 600,000 distinct CDR3 sequences, of which roughly 20% were seen once. Around 7.7% of the sample is taken by the ten largest.

Ficoll-Paque density gradient centrifugation was the method used to isolate PBMCs. Here is what the overall study found, with its caveats: SARS-CoV-2 specificity was not confirmed for the second-wave clones peaking on day 37. Contracting CD4+ clones turned up mainly in the CM and EM memory subsets, whereas EMRA was where CD8+ clones were enriched. Clones contracting from day 15 to 85 had balanced CD4/CD8 phenotypes, while a second wave expanding from day 15 to 37 was biased towards CD4+. The study included only a couple of mild cases, and larger cohorts that include severe cases with pre-infection samples were judged to be necessary. Some responding clones were detected in pre-infection memory, suggesting pre-existing cross-reactive memory T cells joined the SARS-CoV-2 response.

Sequencing input: PBMCs or a T cell subset sorted from them (not recorded which). The chain was built from TRBV24-1 and TRBJ2-5; the D gene is not confidently resolved. The source of this sequence is an adult woman who had mild COVID-19 (a few samples of this study predate the infection). The sample titles of this study are shuffled in the database, so cell type and time point are left out; the donor was told from shared clones. The nucleotide sequence is given as TGTGCCACCAGTGATTCCCCGAAGGAGACCCAGTACTTC. This translates into CATSDSPKETQYF.